This entry lists 8 T cell receptor beta chains sequenced from one sample in a study of blood T cell repertoires in COVID-19. TCRdb's copy holds only in-frame clones and misses some; the assay was immunoSEQ multiplex PCR. The data show 310,000 or so clones, with over 75% seen just once and about 10% held by the top ten. Sequenced material: PBMCs or T cells enriched from blood (not recorded which). All receptors derive from a woman younger than 35 who had recovered from COVID-19.

This chain uses TRBV5-1 with TRBJ2-1; no clear D gene. V was trimmed by 4 bases and J by 3 bases, leaving 17 bases between them. Germline-derived CDR1 and CDR2 are SGHRS and YFSETQ. The CDR3 extends over 16 amino acids. As DNA, the CDR3 is TGCGCCAGCAGCGCGGCGATCGACCTTGACTACAATGAGCAGTTCTTC. Protein product: CASSAAIDLDYNEQFF. Full variable domain (outside the CDR3, taken from reference TRBV5-1 and TRBJ2-1): KAGVTQTPRYLIKTRGQQVTLSCSPISGHRSVSWYQQTPGQGLQFLFEYFSETQRNKGNFPGRFSGRQFSNSRSEMNVSTLELGDSALYLCASSAAIDLDYNEQFFGPGTRLTVL.

This clone was detected only a few times. Other DNA sequences of this sample code for an identical CDR3. The chain uses TRBV4-1 and TRBJ2-1; TRBD2 agrees at 11 bases. This CDR3 region has 15 residues. J lost 1 base, V lost 4 bases, and 0 bases had no gene match. Germline CDR1 is MGHRA and CDR2 is YSYEKL. The CDR3 DNA is TGCGCCAGCAGCCCTAGCGGGGGGTCCTACAATGAGCAGTTCTTC. Protein product: CASSPSGGSYNEQFF.

The gene calls are TRBV9 and TRBJ1-1, with 7 bases lining up with TRBD1. V lost 3 bases and J lost 5; bases outside the gene matches: 10. Per the germline V gene, CDR1 is SGDLS and CDR2 is YYNGEE. The CDR3 is 15 amino acids. Written as DNA, the CDR3 is TGTGCCAGCAGCGCCGGAACAGGGGCGGGTACTGAAGCTTTCTTT. It specifies CASSAGTGAGTEAFF.

This CDR3 reads CASSYQLGSYNEQFF. The DNA of the CDR3 is TGTGCCAGCAGTTACCAACTAGGGTCCTACAATGAGCAGTTCTTC. The V call is TRBV6-5, the J call TRBJ2-1; a weak D match, TRBD2 (5 bases). Trimming shortened V by 2 bases and J by 1 base, and 9 bases separated the two germline ends. Germline V gives CDR1 MNHEY, CDR2 SVGAGI. The length of the CDR3 is 15 residues.

The chain joins TRBV2 to TRBJ2-3; D perhaps matches TRBD2 (6 bases). Looked up from germline, CDR1 is SNHLY and CDR2 is FYNNEI. The CDR3 runs to 13 residues. V lost 6 bases and J lost 4, with 11 bases in between. CDR3 residues: CASRGTFADTQYF. CDR3 nucleotide sequence: TGTGCCAGCAGAGGGACTTTTGCAGATACGCAGTATTTT. The complete variable domain, with remaining parts taken from reference TRBV2 and TRBJ2-3, reads EPEVTQTPSHQVTQMGQEVILRCVPISNHLYFYWYRQILGQKVEFLVSFYNNEISEKSEIFDDQFSVERPDGSNFTLKIRSTKLEDSAMYFCASRGTFADTQYFGPGTRLTVL.

This chain uses TRBV9 with TRBJ1-2, with 8 bases identical to TRBD1. The trim removed 3 bases at V and 4 bases at J, leaving 11 bases unmatched. CDR3 length: 16 amino acids. Germline V CDR1 and CDR2: SGDLS, YYNGEE. The CDR3 DNA sequence: TGTGCCAGCAGCGAGGGATCCGGGACAGGCTCCTATGGCTACACCTTC. Amino acids: CASSEGSGTGSYGYTF.

J is TRBJ1-3 and V is TRBV5-1; possibly TRBD1 for D (6 bases). Germline loops: CDR1 SGHRS, CDR2 YFSETQ. The CDR3 is 16 amino acids. V was trimmed by 4 bases and J by 3 bases, leaving 17 bases between them. In DNA, the CDR3 is TGCGCCAGCAGCGCAACAGGGTCTTTGCGTGGAAACACCATATATTTT. It specifies CASSATGSLRGNTIYF.

Here the CDR3 DNA reads TGTGCCAGCGGGACAGCCTACAATCAGCCCCAGCATTTT. Translation: CASGTAYNQPQHF. The chain has TRBV6-5 and TRBJ1-5; 7 positions match TRBD1. The CDR3 sequence is 13 residues long. V shed 8 bases and J 3 bases; nucleotides not matched to a gene: 4. CDR1 MNHEY and CDR2 SVGAGI come from the germline V gene.